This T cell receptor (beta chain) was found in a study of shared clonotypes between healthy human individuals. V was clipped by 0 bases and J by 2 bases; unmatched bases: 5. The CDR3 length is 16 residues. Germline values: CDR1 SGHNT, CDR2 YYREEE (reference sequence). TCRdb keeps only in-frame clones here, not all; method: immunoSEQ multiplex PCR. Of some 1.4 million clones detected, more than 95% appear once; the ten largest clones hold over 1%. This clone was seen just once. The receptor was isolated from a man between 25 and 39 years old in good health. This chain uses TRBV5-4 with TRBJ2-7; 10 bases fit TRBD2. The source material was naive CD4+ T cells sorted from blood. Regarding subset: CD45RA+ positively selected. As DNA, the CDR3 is TGTGCCAGCAGCTTGGAAGCGGGAGGGCCCACCTACGAGCAGTACTTC. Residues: CASSLEAGGPTYEQYF.